This is a list of T cell receptor beta chains from one sample in a study of blood T cell repertoires in COVID-19. TCRdb's table, derived via immunoSEQ multiplex PCR, lists solely in-frame clones and lacks some. The sample holds approximately 240,000 clones, more than 70% seen once. The sequenced sample was peripheral blood. These receptor sequences come from a woman between 40 and 50 years old who had recovered from COVID-19. Both conserved end residues are part of each CDR3. Part of the rows lack a size; the others show once, few, many or a class for expanded clones.

>NA|TRBJ2-1|TRBV9
CASSASGSIDEQFF
>NA|TRBJ1-1|TRBV5-1
CASSPGQGARGNTEAFF
>NA|TRBJ1-2|TRBV29-1
CSVDRGLGGYTF
>NA|TRBJ1-2|TRBV15
CATSRDLFGTEYGYTF
>NA|TRBJ1-2|TRBV5-4
CASSLGQGNYGYTF
>NA|TRBJ2-3|TRBV18
CASSRGTGNTDTQYF
>NA|TRBJ1-4|TRBV5-1
CASSWRPATNEKLFF
>NA|TRBJ1-6|TRBV5-5
CASNRTGGPPLHF
>NA|TRBJ2-3|TRBV7-2
CASSLTGGADTQYF
>NA|TRBJ2-3|TRBV27
CASRQSGTDTQYF
>NA|TRBJ2-2|TRBV7-6
CASSLGLQEITAGELFF
>once|TRBJ1-2|TRBV2
CASSEVGTVYGYTF
>NA|TRBJ2-5|TRBV5-4
CASSTDRGPQETQYF
>NA|TRBJ2-7|TRBV2
CASSETSGGTRDRRSSYEQYF
>NA|TRBJ2-7|TRBV6-6
CASSYLYEQYF
>NA|TRBJ2-7|TRBV19
CASSIDTGTGSEQYF
>once|TRBJ2-2|TRBV7-9
CASRVDRANTGELFF
>NA|TRBJ2-3|TRBV5-8
CASSLREVLADTQYF
>once|TRBJ2-6|TRBV6-1
CASSEPLNRAGANVLTF
>NA|TRBJ2-5|TRBV5-4
CASSAGTSGGKVETQYF
>NA|TRBJ2-3|TRBV6-2/TRBV6-3
CASSSPAGVSTDTQYF
>NA|TRBJ1-5|TRBV5-6
CASSSRRPWGNQPQHF
>NA|TRBJ2-7|TRBV29-1
CSVGQAYEQYF
>once|TRBJ1-5|TRBV6-5
CATEPGNQPQHF
>NA|TRBJ2-2|TRBV18
CASSPYMTGPNTGELFF
>NA|TRBJ1-5|TRBV2
CASSETEVGQGVRPQHF
>NA|TRBJ2-5|TRBV5-1
CASSWGDSQETQYF